These T cell receptor beta chains were read from a single sample in a study of blood T cell repertoires in COVID-19. The assay was immunoSEQ multiplex PCR, and TCRdb's table has in-frame clones only and misses some. In the table there are more than 65,000 clones, around 85% of which are singletons. Material for sequencing was peripheral blood. These receptors all come from an elderly woman with active or convalescent COVID-19. The CDR3 runs from the conserved cysteine through the conserved F or W. The D gene is left open where the match is weak. Clone size is not always given. Where it is, it says once, few, many or a class for expanded clones.

DNA,CDR3,size,J,length,V,D
TGTGCCAGTCAGCGAGCGAACACTGAAGCTTTCTTT,CASQRANTEAFF,few,TRBJ1-1,12,TRBV27,.
TGCGCCAGCAGCCTACAGGACGGGTTGCCAGAGACCCAGTACTTC,CASSLQDGLPETQYF,.,TRBJ2-5,15,TRBV5-1,.
TGTGCCAGCAGCTTCCTTGACAGGAACTCCTACGAGCAGTACTTC,CASSFLDRNSYEQYF,.,TRBJ2-7,15,TRBV5-6,.
TGTGCCAGTGGACAGGGGCAAAATAACTATGGCTACACCTTC,CASGQGQNNYGYTF,.,TRBJ1-2,14,TRBV6-6,TRBD1
TGTGCCAGTAGCCTAGGACAGAATAATTCACCCCTCCACTTT,CASSLGQNNSPLHF,.,TRBJ1-6,14,TRBV27,.
TGTGCCAGCAGTCCCCCCTCAGGGGCCTCTGAAGCTTTCTTT,CASSPPSGASEAFF,.,TRBJ1-1,14,TRBV6-6,.
TGTGCCACAACGGACGGACGCGGGAGCTCCTATAATTCACCCCTCCACTTT,CATTDGRGSSYNSPLHF,.,TRBJ1-6,17,TRBV19,.
TGTGCCAGTAGTATATCCGTCTTTAATAGCAATCAGCCCCAGCATTTT,CASSISVFNSNQPQHF,.,TRBJ1-5,16,TRBV19,.
TGTGCCAGCAGCGTAGACAGGGGGCAGGGCGAGCAGTACTTC,CASSVDRGQGEQYF,.,TRBJ2-7,14,TRBV9,TRBD1
TGTGCCAGCAGCTTACGACAGGGGGAGGGCTATGGCTACACCTTC,CASSLRQGEGYGYTF,.,TRBJ1-2,15,TRBV7-2,TRBD1
TGTGCCAGCAGACGCGAGGGACAGGGGAACACTGAAGCTTTCTTT,CASRREGQGNTEAFF,.,TRBJ1-1,15,TRBV6-5,TRBD1
TGTGCCAGCAAAAAGGGACAAGGAAACACCATATATTTT,CASKKGQGNTIYF,.,TRBJ1-3,13,TRBV6-5,.
TGTGCCAGCAGCGCCTTCGGACAGGGGGCGGGAGAGACCCAGTACTTC,CASSAFGQGAGETQYF,few,TRBJ2-5,16,TRBV9,TRBD1
TGCGCCAGCAGCTTGTCGACAGGGGGCTCCTACGAGCAGTACTTC,CASSLSTGGSYEQYF,.,TRBJ2-7,15,TRBV5-1,TRBD1
TGCGCCAGCAGCTTGGCTGGGCGCACCGGGGAGCTGTTTTTT,CASSLAGRTGELFF,.,TRBJ2-2,14,TRBV5-1,.
TGTGCCAGCAGCCAGGGGATGGGCAGTCAGTCGAAGGGGGAGACCCAGTACTTC,CASSQGMGSQSKGETQYF,.,TRBJ2-5,18,TRBV9,.
TGTGCCAGCAGCAACCAGGGTTACGAGCAGTACTTC,CASSNQGYEQYF,.,TRBJ2-7,12,TRBV12-3/TRBV12-4,.
TGTGCCAGCACTTTCCCGTATACTTCCTACGAGCAGTACTTC,CASTFPYTSYEQYF,few,TRBJ2-7,14,TRBV21-1,.
TGTGCCGCCGGGAGTCGGACTGAAGCTTTCTTT,CAAGSRTEAFF,.,TRBJ1-1,11,TRBV28,.
TGCGCCAGCAGCCAAGAAGGCAGGGCCCGCTACAATGAGCAGTTCTTC,CASSQEGRARYNEQFF,.,TRBJ2-1,16,TRBV4-1,.
TGTGCCAGCAGCCAAGGCACAGGGCAGGGGCACGAGCAGTACTTC,CASSQGTGQGHEQYF,.,TRBJ2-7,15,TRBV3-1/TRBV3-2,.
TGTGCCAGCAAGCTAGCGGGGGGGCGGTTTTATGAGCAGTTCTTC,CASKLAGGRFYEQFF,.,TRBJ2-1,15,TRBV27,TRBD2
TGTGCCAGCAGTTTTGACGGGAGACGTGAGCAGTTCTTC,CASSFDGRREQFF,.,TRBJ2-1,13,TRBV27,.
TGCGCCAGCAGCTTGGCTGGGACAGGGGGGAGCTCCTACGAGCAGTACTTC,CASSLAGTGGSSYEQYF,.,TRBJ2-7,17,TRBV5-1,TRBD1
TGTGCCAGCAGCTTAGCTTCTAGCACAGATACGCAGTATTTT,CASSLASSTDTQYF,.,TRBJ2-3,14,TRBV7-9,.
TGCGCCAGCAGCCCCCAAGGAGGGAATGGCTACACCTTC,CASSPQGGNGYTF,.,TRBJ1-2,13,TRBV5-1,.
TGTGCCAGCAGCGTCACCGGGACAGGGGGTGAAAAACTGTTTTTT,CASSVTGTGGEKLFF,.,TRBJ1-4,15,TRBV9,TRBD1
TGCAGCGTTGAGAGTTATGGCTACACCTTC,CSVESYGYTF,.,TRBJ1-2,10,TRBV29-1,.
TGTGCCAGCAGCTCGACCGGGACAGGGAATCAGCCCCAGCATTTT,CASSSTGTGNQPQHF,.,TRBJ1-5,15,TRBV11-2,TRBD1
TGCAGTGCTAGTACAGGGGGCAACACCGGGGAGCTGTTTTTT,CSASTGGNTGELFF,.,TRBJ2-2,14,TRBV20-1,TRBD1
TGTGCCAGCAGCCGAGACAGGGGAAGTCAGCCCCAGCATTTT,CASSRDRGSQPQHF,.,TRBJ1-5,14,TRBV7-8,TRBD1
TGTGCCAGTAGGAGAACAGAAAGCTACTATAATTCACCCCTCCACTTT,CASRRTESYYNSPLHF,.,TRBJ1-6,16,TRBV19,.
TGTGCCAGCAGTTTGTCGCGGGAGGAAGGGTACACTGAAGCTTTCTTT,CASSLSREEGYTEAFF,once,TRBJ1-1,16,TRBV28,.
TGCGCCAGCAGCGGAGCGGGAGAGAAGGGAGATACGCAGTATTTT,CASSGAGEKGDTQYF,once,TRBJ2-3,15,TRBV5-1,TRBD2
TGTGCCAGCAATCTAGTCGCCTCCTACGAGCAGTACTTC,CASNLVASYEQYF,.,TRBJ2-7,13,TRBV2,.
TGTGCCACCAGCAGAGACCGGGAGTCCGGGGAGCTGTTTTTT,CATSRDRESGELFF,.,TRBJ2-2,14,TRBV15,.
TGTGCCAGCAGGCGAGGAGGGGCATATGAAGCTTTCTTT,CASRRGGAYEAFF,.,TRBJ1-1,13,TRBV6-6,.
TGCAGCGATAGGGGTTGGGGCTACAATGAGCAGTTCTTC,CSDRGWGYNEQFF,few,TRBJ2-1,13,TRBV29-1,.
TGTGCCACCAGTGATTCCGGGGGGCCTTCCTACAATGAGCAGTTCTTC,CATSDSGGPSYNEQFF,.,TRBJ2-1,16,TRBV24-1,.
TGTGCCAGCAGCTTATTCCGGGACAGGGCCTATGGCTACACCTTC,CASSLFRDRAYGYTF,.,TRBJ1-2,15,TRBV7-2,TRBD1
TGTGCCAGCAGCGGGGGGACTAGCGTGATTTCCTACGAGCAGTACTTC,CASSGGTSVISYEQYF,.,TRBJ2-7,16,TRBV7-2,TRBD2
TGTGCCAGCAGCCTCACGCTAGCGAGCGACGGCACAGATACGCAGTATTTT,CASSLTLASDGTDTQYF,.,TRBJ2-3,17,TRBV5-4,.